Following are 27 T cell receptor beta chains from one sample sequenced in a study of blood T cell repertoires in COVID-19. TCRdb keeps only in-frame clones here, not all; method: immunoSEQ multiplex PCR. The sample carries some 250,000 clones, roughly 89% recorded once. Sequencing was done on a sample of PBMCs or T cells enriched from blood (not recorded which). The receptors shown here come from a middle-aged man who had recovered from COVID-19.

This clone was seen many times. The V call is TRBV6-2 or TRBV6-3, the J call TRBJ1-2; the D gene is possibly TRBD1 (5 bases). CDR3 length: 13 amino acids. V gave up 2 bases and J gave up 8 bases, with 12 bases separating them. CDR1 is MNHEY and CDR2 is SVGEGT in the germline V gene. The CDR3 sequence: CASSYGRQGGYTF. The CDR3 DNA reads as TGTGCCAGCAGTTACGGGCGGCAGGGCGGCTACACCTTC.

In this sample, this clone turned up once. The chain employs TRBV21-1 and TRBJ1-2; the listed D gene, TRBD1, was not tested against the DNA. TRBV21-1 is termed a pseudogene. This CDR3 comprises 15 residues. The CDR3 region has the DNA TGTGCCAGCAGCACAGAACAGGGGAACCCTTATAGCTACACCTTC. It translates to CASSTEQGNPYSYTF.

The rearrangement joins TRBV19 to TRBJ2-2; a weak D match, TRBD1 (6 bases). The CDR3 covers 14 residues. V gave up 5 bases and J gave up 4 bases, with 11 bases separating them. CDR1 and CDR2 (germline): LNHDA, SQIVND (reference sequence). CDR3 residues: CASSPQGFTGELFF. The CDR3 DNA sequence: TGTGCCAGTAGTCCCCAGGGGTTCACCGGGGAGCTGTTTTTT. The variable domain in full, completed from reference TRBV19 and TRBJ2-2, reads DGGITQSPKYLFRKEGQNVTLSCEQNLNHDAMYWYRQDPGQGLRLIYYSQIVNDFQKGDIAEGYSVSREKKESFPLTVTSAQKNPTAFYLCASSPQGFTGELFFGEGSRLTVL.

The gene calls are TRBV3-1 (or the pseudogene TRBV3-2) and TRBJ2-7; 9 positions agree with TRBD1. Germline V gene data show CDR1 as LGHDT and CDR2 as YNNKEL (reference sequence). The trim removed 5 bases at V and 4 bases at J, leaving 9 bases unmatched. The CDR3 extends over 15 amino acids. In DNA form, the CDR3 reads TGTGCCAGCAGCACCACACCGGGACAGGGTTACGAGCAGTACTTC. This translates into CASSTTPGQGYEQYF.

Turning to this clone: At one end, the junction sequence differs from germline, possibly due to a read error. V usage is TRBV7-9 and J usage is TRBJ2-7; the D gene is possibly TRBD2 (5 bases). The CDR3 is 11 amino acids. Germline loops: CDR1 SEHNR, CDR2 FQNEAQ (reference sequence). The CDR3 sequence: CASSLSLVMVF. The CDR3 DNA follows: TGTGCCAGCAGCTTATCACTAGTGATGGTATTC.

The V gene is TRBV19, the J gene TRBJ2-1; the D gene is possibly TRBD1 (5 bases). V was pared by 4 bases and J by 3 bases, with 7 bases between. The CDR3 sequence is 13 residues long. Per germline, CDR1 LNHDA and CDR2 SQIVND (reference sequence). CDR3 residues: CASSSQGYNEQFF. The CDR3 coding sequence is TGTGCCAGTAGTAGTCAGGGCTACAATGAGCAGTTCTTC.

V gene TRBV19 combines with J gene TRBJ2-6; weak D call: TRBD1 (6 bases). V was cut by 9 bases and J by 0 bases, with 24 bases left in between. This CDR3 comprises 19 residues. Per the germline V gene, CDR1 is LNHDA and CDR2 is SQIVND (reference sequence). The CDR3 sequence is CASNFGSYRDSSGANVLTF. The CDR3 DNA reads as TGTGCCAGCAATTTCGGTTCGTACAGGGATTCCTCTGGGGCCAACGTCCTGACTTTC.

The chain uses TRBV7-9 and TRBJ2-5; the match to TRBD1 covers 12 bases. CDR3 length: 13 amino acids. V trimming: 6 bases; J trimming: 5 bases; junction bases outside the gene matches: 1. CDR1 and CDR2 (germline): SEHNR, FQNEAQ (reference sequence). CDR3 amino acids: CASRGQGAETQYF. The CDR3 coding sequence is TGTGCCAGCAGGGGACAGGGGGCTGAGACCCAGTACTTC.

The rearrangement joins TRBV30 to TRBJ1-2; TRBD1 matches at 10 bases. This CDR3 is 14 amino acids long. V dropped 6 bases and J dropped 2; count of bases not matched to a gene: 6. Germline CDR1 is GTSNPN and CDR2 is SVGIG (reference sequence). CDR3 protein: CACRDRGGNYGYTF. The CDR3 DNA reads TGTGCCTGCCGGGACAGGGGAGGAAACTATGGCTACACCTTC.

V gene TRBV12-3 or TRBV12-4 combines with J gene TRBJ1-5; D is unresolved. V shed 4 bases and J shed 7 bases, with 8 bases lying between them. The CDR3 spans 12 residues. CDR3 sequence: CASSWLSQPQHF. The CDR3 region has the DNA TGTGCCAGCAGTTGGTTAAGCCAGCCCCAGCATTTT.

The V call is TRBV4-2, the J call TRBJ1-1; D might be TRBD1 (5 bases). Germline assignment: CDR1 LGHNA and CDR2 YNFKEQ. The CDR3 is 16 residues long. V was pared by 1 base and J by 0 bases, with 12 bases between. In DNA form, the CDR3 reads TGTGCCAGCAGCCAAGGGGCGGGGCGCATGAACACTGAAGCTTTCTTT. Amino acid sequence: CASSQGAGRMNTEAFF.

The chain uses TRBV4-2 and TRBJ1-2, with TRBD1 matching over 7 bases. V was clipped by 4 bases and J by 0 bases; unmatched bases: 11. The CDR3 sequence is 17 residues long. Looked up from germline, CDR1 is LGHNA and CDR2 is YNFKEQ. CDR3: CASSREPGQNPNYGYTF. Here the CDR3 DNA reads TGTGCCAGCAGCCGGGAACCGGGACAGAACCCTAACTATGGCTACACCTTC.

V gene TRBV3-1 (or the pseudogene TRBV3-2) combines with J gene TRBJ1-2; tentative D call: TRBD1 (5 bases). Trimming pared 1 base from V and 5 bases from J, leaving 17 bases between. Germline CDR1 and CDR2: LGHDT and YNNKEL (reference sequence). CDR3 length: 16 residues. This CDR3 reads CASSQGNAGLGYGYTF. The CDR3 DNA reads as TGTGCCAGCAGCCAAGGAAATGCAGGGCTAGGGTATGGCTACACCTTC.

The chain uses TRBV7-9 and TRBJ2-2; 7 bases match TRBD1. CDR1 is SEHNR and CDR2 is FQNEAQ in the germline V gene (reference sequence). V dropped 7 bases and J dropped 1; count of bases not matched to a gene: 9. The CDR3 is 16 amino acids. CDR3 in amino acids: CASTPRTGGNTGELFF. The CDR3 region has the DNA TGTGCCAGCACCCCAAGGACAGGTGGGAACACCGGGGAGCTGTTTTTT.

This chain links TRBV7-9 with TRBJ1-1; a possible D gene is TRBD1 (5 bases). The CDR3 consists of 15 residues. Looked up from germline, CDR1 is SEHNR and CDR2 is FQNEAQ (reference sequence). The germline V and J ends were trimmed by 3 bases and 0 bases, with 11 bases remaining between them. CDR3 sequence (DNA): TGTGCCAGCAGCTTTTGGGGCAGAGTGAACACTGAAGCTTTCTTT. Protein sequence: CASSFWGRVNTEAFF.

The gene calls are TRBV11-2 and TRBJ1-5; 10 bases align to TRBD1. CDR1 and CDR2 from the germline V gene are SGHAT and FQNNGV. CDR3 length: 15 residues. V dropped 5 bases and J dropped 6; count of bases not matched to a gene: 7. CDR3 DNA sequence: TGTGCCAGCAGCGCGACAGGGGGCGGTTCTCAGCCCCAGCATTTT. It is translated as CASSATGGGSQPQHF.

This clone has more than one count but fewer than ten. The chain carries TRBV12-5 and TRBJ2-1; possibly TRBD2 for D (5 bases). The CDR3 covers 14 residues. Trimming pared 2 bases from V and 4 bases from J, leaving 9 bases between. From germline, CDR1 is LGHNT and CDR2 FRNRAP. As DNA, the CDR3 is TGTGCTAGTGGTTTGTGGACTGATTACAATGAGCAGTTCTTC. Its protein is CASGLWTDYNEQFF.

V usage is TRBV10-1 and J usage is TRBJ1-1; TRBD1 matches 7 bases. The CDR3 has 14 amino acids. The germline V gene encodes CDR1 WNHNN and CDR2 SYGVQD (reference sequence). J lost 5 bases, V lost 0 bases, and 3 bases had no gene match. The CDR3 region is CASSESTGRTEAFF. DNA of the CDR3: TGCGCCAGCAGTGAGTCGACAGGGAGAACTGAAGCTTTCTTT.

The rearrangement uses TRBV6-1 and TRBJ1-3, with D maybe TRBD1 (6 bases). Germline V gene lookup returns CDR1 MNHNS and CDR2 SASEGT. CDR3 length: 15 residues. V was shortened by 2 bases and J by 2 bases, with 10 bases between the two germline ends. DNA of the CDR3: TGTGCCAGCAGTGAAATACAGGGTCCTGGAAACACCATATATTTT. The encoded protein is CASSEIQGPGNTIYF.

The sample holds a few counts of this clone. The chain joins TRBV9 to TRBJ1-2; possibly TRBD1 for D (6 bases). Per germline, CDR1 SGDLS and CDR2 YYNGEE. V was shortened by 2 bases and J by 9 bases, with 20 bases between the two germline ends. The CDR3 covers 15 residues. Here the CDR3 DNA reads TGTGCCAGCAGCGTGACAGGTCGCTTTGAATGGAGCTACACCTTC. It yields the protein CASSVTGRFEWSYTF.

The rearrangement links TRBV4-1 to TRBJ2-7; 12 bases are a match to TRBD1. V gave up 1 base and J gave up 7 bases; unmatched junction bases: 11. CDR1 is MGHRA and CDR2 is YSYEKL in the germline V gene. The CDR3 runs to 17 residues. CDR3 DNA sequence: TGCGCCAGCAGCCAAGTATCGGGGACAGGGGGCTTGGGAGAGCAGTACTTC. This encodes CASSQVSGTGGLGEQYF.

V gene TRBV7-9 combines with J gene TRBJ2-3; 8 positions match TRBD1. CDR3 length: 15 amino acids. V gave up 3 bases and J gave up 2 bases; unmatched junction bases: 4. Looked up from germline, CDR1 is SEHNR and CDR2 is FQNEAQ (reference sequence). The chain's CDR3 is CASSLTGANTDTQYF. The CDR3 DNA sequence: TGTGCCAGCAGCTTGACAGGGGCTAACACAGATACGCAGTATTTT.

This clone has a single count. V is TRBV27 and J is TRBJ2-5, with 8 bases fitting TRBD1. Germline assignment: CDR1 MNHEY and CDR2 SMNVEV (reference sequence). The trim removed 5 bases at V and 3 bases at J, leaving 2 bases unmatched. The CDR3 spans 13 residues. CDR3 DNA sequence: TGTGCCAGCAGTGCAGGGGGCGAAGAGACCCAGTACTTC. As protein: CASSAGGEETQYF.

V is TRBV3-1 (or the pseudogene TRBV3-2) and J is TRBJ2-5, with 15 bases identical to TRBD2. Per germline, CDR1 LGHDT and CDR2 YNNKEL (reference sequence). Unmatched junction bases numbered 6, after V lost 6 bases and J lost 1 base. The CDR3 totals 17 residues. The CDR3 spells CASRGLAGGRGQETQYF. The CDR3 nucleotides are TGTGCCAGCAGAGGACTAGCGGGGGGGCGCGGCCAAGAGACCCAGTACTTC.

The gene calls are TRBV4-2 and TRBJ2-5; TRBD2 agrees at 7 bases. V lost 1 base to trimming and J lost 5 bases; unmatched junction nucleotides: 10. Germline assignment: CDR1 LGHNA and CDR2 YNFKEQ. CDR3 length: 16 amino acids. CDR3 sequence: CASSQGEGGARETQYF. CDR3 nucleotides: TGTGCCAGCAGCCAAGGGGAGGGAGGAGCGAGGGAGACCCAGTACTTC.

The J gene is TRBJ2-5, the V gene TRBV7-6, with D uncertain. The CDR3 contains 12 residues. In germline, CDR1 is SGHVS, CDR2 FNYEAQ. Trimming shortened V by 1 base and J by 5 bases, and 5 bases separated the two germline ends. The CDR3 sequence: CASSLVSETQYF. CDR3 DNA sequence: TGTGCCAGCAGCTTAGTTTCTGAGACCCAGTACTTC.

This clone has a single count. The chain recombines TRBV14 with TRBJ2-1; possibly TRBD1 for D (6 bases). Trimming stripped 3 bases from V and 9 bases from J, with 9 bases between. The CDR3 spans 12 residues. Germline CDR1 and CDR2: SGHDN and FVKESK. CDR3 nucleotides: TGTGCCAGCAGCCACACAGGGATTGAGCAGTTCTTC. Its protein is CASSHTGIEQFF.